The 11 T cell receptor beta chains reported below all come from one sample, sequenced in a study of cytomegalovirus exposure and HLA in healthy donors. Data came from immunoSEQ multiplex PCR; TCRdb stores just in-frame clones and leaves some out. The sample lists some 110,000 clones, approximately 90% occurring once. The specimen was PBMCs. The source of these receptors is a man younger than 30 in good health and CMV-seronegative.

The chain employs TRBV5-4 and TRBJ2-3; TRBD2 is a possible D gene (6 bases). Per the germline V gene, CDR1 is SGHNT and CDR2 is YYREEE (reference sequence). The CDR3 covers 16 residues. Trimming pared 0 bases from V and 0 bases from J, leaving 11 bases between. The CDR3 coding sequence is TGTGCCAGCAGCTTGGGGCGGGACCGTAGCACAGATACGCAGTATTTT. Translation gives CASSLGRDRSTDTQYF.

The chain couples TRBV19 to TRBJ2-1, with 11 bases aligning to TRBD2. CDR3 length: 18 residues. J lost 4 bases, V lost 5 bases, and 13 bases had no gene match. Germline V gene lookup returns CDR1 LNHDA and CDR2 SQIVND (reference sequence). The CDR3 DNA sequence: TGTGCCAGTAGTCTCCCCGGGGCTAGCGGGGGGAAATACAATGAGCAGTTCTTC. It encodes CASSLPGASGGKYNEQFF.

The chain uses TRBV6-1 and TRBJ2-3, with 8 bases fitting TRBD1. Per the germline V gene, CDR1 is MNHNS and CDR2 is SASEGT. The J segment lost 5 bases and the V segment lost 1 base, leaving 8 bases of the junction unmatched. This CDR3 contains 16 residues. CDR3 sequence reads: CASSEVVTGVGDTQYF. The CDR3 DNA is TGTGCCAGCAGTGAAGTAGTGACAGGGGTGGGAGATACGCAGTATTTT.

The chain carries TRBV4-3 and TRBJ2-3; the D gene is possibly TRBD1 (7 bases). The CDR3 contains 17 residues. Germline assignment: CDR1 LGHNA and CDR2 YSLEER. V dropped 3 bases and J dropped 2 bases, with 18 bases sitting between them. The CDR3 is CASSHNPGGYNTDTQYF. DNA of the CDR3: TGCGCCAGCAGCCACAACCCAGGGGGGTACAACACAGATACGCAGTATTTT.

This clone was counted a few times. The CDR3 DNA sequence: TGTGCCAGCAGGAGGGACAGAGCCTACGAGCAGTACTTC. Its translation is CASRRDRAYEQYF. The V call is TRBV28, the J call TRBJ2-7; TRBD1 agrees at 7 bases. Trimming cost V 6 bases and J 2 bases; bases outside gene matches: 4. The germline gives CDR1 MDHEN, CDR2 SYDVKM. The length of the CDR3 is 13 residues.

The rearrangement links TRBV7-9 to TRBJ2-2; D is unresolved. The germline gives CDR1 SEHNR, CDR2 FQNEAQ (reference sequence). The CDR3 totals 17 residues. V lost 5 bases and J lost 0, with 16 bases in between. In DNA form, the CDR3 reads TGTGCCAGCAGCCCTGCCCCTAGAAACGCGAACACCGGGGAGCTGTTTTTT. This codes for CASSPAPRNANTGELFF.

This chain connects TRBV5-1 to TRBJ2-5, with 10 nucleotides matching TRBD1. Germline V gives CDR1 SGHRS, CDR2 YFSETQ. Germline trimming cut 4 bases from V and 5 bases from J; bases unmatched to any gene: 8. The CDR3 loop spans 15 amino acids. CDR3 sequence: CASSPIPGQGETQYF. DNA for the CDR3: TGCGCCAGCAGCCCGATCCCGGGACAGGGGGAGACCCAGTACTTC.

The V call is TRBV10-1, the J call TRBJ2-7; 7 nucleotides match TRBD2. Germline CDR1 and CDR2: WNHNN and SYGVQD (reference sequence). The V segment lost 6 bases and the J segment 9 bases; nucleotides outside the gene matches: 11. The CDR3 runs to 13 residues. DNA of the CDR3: TGCGCCAGCAGCGAAAGCGGGGCGGTAGGGCAGTACTTC. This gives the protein CASSESGAVGQYF.

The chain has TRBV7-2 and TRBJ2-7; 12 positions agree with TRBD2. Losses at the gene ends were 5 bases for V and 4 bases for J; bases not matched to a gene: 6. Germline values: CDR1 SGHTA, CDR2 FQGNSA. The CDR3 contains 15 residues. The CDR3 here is CASSPRLAGVYEQYF. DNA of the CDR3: TGTGCCAGCAGCCCACGACTAGCGGGAGTATACGAGCAGTACTTC. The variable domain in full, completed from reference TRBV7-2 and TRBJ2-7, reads GAGVSQSPSNKVTEKGKDVELRCDPISGHTALYWYRQSLGQGLEFLIYFQGNSAPDKSGLPSDRFSAERTGGSVSTLTIQRTQQEDSAVYLCASSPRLAGVYEQYFGPGTRLTVT.

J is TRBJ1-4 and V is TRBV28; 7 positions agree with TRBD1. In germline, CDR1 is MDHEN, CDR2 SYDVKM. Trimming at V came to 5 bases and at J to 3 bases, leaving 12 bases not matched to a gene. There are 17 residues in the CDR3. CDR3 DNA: TGTGCCAGCAGTATTTCGACAGGGAGATTTGCTAATGAAAAACTGTTTTTT. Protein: CASSISTGRFANEKLFF.

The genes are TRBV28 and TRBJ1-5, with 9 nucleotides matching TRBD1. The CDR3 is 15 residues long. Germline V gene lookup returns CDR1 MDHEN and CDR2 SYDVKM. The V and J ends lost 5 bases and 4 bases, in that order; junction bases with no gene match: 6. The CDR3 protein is CASSQQGAGNQPQHF. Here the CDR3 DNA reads TGTGCCAGCAGTCAACAGGGGGCGGGTAATCAGCCCCAGCATTTT.